This T cell receptor beta chain was documented in a study of vaccination and CD4 T cells after COVID-19 (dated by TCRdb to the early 2020s). Broadly, across the study: Convalescent patients had a positive SARS-CoV-2 result on nasal swab PCR, and of these patients, several had mild disease and one had severe disease. For a few convalescent patients, samples were collected at an early post-vaccination timepoint (day 14) as well as at a late post-vaccination timepoint (days 161 to 241). Post-COVID blood samples from convalescent patients were collected a median of about 110 days after diagnosis, with a range of about 35 to 180 days. The time from the second vaccine dose to post-vaccine blood sampling had a median of roughly 70 days and ranged from about 14 to 250 days. In the convalescent cohort there were six males and four females, among whom were two Hispanic individuals, seven Caucasians, two Asians and one multiracial person. For stimulating the cultures, overlapping spike peptide pools were used, derived from SARS-CoV-2 as well as from the common cold coronaviruses HCoV-NL63, HCoV-OC43 and HCoV-229E. The spike-specific CD4+ TCR repertoire was compared before and after mRNA vaccination in approximately 9 COVID-19 convalescent patients and a few infection-naive healthy vaccine recipients. In control cultures, a CEFX viral epitope pool was used as positive control, an HIV-1 Nef peptide pool was used as negative control, or no peptide was added. Each participant got two doses of either the Pfizer-BioNTech BNT162b2 vaccine (n=8) or the Moderna mRNA-1273 vaccine (n=2).

A word on this clonotype: The antigen it binds to is not known. No base qualities exist here, and no much larger clone lies one base off it.

According to the study, the label for this sample's time point signals: late sampling 161 to 241 days after vaccination in a few convalescent patients. The treatment or condition label corresponds to: approximately 9-day PBMC culture with coronavirus spike peptide pools or control peptides (ViraFEST assay). The ViraFEST assay, used in the study, expanded antigen-specific T cells with peptide pools and then identified the expanded clonotypes through TCR sequencing. The convalescent patients' positive SARS-CoV-2 PCR tests were from March to December 2020, which was before the Alpha, Beta and Delta variants emerged in the United States. Each well held two million PBMCs cultured with 9 to 10 ug/ml peptide pools in IMDM containing approximately 5% human AB serum and around 10 IU/ml IL-2. On days 3 and 7, half of the culture medium was replaced with fresh IL-2-containing medium. Once the cells had been in culture for 10 days, the EasySep CD4+ T cell isolation kit was used to isolate CD4+ T cells by negative selection. PBMCs were separated from whole blood using Ficoll-Paque Plus gradient centrifugation and then either used fresh or cryopreserved at -140C. In general, triplicate wells were set up for every culture condition.

The paper as a whole reports these results and caveats: In convalescent patients, a median 86.3% of post-vaccine SARS-CoV-2-reactive clones were detected only after vaccination, suggesting vaccine-specific priming. Of the vaccine-specific clones in convalescent patients, 304 of 307, or nearly all, reacted only to SARS-CoV-2 spike and did not cross-react with common cold coronaviruses. Relatively few convalescent patients were included in the study, and early timepoints after natural infection were not analyzed. An increase in the median number of SARS-CoV-2-reactive clonotypes from more than 20 after infection to some 40 after vaccination was observed, but the change was not found to be significant.

Including cysteine and phenylalanine, the CDR3 has 15 amino acids. Left in the record is the CDR3 DNA by itself, 45 bases read in frame from the first base. CDR1 is given as SGHTA and CDR2 as FQGTGA, both from the germline V gene. The V and J ends are trimmed by 5 bases and 4 bases, leaving 15 bases between them. Libraries were made using PCR. At the Johns Hopkins FTIC core, DNA from the cultured CD4+ T cells underwent TCR sequencing with the Oncomine TCR Beta short-read assay. Genomic DNA was extracted from the cultured CD4+ T cells with the QIAamp micro DNA kit. The Oncomine TCR Beta libraries from cultured CD4+ T cells were pooled using unique dual indexes and then sequenced on an Illumina iSeq 100. In the paper's pipeline: Non-productive sequences were removed, and CDR3s not starting with C, not ending with F or W, or shorter than 7 amino acids were discarded. Antigen-specific clonotypes were identified using the MANAFEST web application through comparison of peptide-stimulated wells with reference and other culture wells. An FDR below 0.05, an odds ratio above 5, and a productive frequency above 0.1% in at least two of three replicate wells were required for clones to be considered positive. Cross-reactive clonotypes were defined as significantly expanded in both SARS-CoV-2 spike wells and at least one common cold coronavirus spike condition. Levenshtein distances (stringdist) and unrooted phylogenetic trees (ape) in R version 3.6.1 were used to assess CDR3 homology. The public sequencing data were trimmed at Q25 with fastp and processed into clonotypes with MiXCR by TCRdb, which kept only in-frame beta chains. Each CDR3 protein appears once, grouped with its most common genes and DNA. The V and J calls follow TCRdb's processing rather than the paper's. The sample has more than 20,000 distinct CDR3 sequences on record, more than 35% of them singletons. The ten largest account for roughly 4.9% of the sample.

The V and J genes are TRBV7-3 and TRBJ2-1; the best D guess is TRBD2, with 5 bases matching. The specimen was CD4+ T cells from blood, cultured in vitro, collected about 7 months after SARS-CoV-2 vaccination. The TCR was taken from a human donor who had recovered from COVID-19. The DNA sequence reads TGTGCCAGCAGCCCCCGGGATAGCGAGTACAATGAGCAGTTCTTC. This sequence encodes CASSPRDSEYNEQFF.